Listed here are 17 T cell receptor beta chains from one sample, sequenced in a study of Graves' ophthalmopathy and Graves' hyperthyroidism listed by TCRdb under 2018. The reads were generated on an Illumina HiSeq 2000. TCR beta CDR3 regions were amplified from RNA transcripts for repertoire sequencing. HTBI primers and the Qiagen OneStep RT-PCR kit were used in a first-round RT-PCR, which was followed by a second-round multiplex PCR, size selection and purification. TCRdb reran the public reads through fastp at Q25 and MiXCR, keeping productive beta chains. Rows are unified per CDR3 protein, each entry keeping the most common DNA and genes. The sample profile shows about 25,000 distinct CDR3 sequences; less than 50% of them were found once. The leading ten clones occupy about 7% of the sample. Sequencing used peripheral blood. Source of these receptors: an adult woman with stable Graves' hyperthyroidism.

This chain joins TRBV11-1 and TRBJ2-3; 16 bases are shared with TRBD2. The length of the CDR3 is 17 residues. V lost 5 bases, J lost 5 bases, and 7 bases stayed unmatched. CDR1 and CDR2 (germline): SGHAT, FQDESV (reference sequence). CDR3 coding DNA: TGTGCCAGCAGCCCGGGACTAGCGGGAGGGGGTGGAGATACGCAGTATTTT. Its protein is CASSPGLAGGGGDTQYF.

This clonotype is medium-sized (0.01 to 0.1%) within its sample. The chain joins TRBV2 to TRBJ1-2; TRBD1 matches 7 bases. In germline, CDR1 is SNHLY, CDR2 FYNNEI. J gave up 5 bases and V 7 bases, and 16 bases lay outside the gene matches. The CDR3 has 16 residues. The CDR3 region is CASNRQGPSKLYGYTF. The CDR3 region has the DNA TGTGCCAGCAATAGACAGGGCCCCTCTAAGTTGTATGGCTACACCTTC.

Concerning this clonotype itself: No conserved phenylalanine or tryptophan ends this CDR3, so it is likely a read error. The DNA is omitted, as the CDR3 cannot be located on it reliably, and the CDR3 follows TCRdb's listing. This rearrangement joins TRBV24-1 to TRBJ1-3; the table's D call TRBD1 went unverified against the DNA. With termini counted, the CDR3 has 8 amino acids. Germline CDR1 is KGHDR and CDR2 is SFDVKD. The CDR3 loop reads CATSDPGS.

The chain couples TRBV24-1 to TRBJ1-2; no clear D gene. CDR1 is KGHDR and CDR2 is SFDVKD in the germline V gene. The CDR3 runs to 11 residues. V was clipped by 1 base and J by 12 bases, with 8 bases between them. The CDR3 is CATSDFAGNTF. CDR3 sequence (DNA): TGTGCCACCAGTGATTTCGCTGGAAACACCTTC.

The chain carries TRBV12-5 and TRBJ1-2, with D unclear. Trimming took 0 bases from V and 2 from J, leaving 13 bases between them. The CDR3 sequence is 16 residues long. CDR1 is LGHNT and CDR2 is FRNRAP in the germline V gene. The CDR3 sequence: CASGLVKTSGNYGYTF. The CDR3 DNA follows: TGTGCTAGTGGTTTGGTAAAGACTAGCGGGAACTATGGCTACACCTTC.

The chain combines TRBV20-1 with TRBJ2-7; 7 bases match TRBD1. Germline trimming cut 6 bases from V and 0 bases from J; bases unmatched to any gene: 5. CDR1 is DFQATT and CDR2 is SNEGSKA in the germline V gene (reference sequence). The CDR3 runs to 13 residues. For the CDR3, the DNA is TGCAGTGCCGCACAGGGGATCTCCTACGAGCAGTACTTC. Translating gives CSAAQGISYEQYF.

The V and J genes are TRBV20-1 and TRBJ2-1, with 9 bases matching TRBD2. This CDR3 spans 14 amino acids. Germline V CDR1 and CDR2: DFQATT, SNEGSKA (reference sequence). Trimming at V came to 5 bases and at J to 0 bases, leaving 2 bases not matched to a gene. CDR3 DNA: TGCAGTGCTGATAGCGGGAGCTCCTACAATGAGCAGTTCTTC. This translates into CSADSGSSYNEQFF.

The rearrangement joins TRBV7-3 to TRBJ2-1; 9 bases agree with TRBD2. This CDR3 region has 15 residues. Germline V CDR1 and CDR2: SGHTA, FQGTGA. J lost 6 bases, V lost 2 bases, and 5 bases had no gene match. The CDR3 DNA sequence: TGTGCCAGCAGCTTATTAGCGGGGGACTCCAATGAGCAGTTCTTC. It specifies CASSLLAGDSNEQFF.

The V gene is TRBV14, the J gene TRBJ2-1; 13 nucleotides align to TRBD2. V lost 3 bases and J lost 4; bases outside the gene matches: 3. The CDR3 consists of 16 residues. Germline-derived CDR1 and CDR2 are SGHDN and FVKESK. CDR3 sequence reads: CASSQPGLAGYNEQFF. CDR3 coding DNA: TGTGCCAGCAGCCAGCCGGGACTAGCGGGGTACAATGAGCAGTTCTTC. The complete variable domain, with remaining parts taken from reference TRBV14 and TRBJ2-1, reads EAGVTQFPSHSVIEKGQTVTLRCDPISGHDNLYWYRRVMGKEIKFLLHFVKESKQDESGMPNNRFLAERTGGTYSTLKVQPAELEDSGVYFCASSQPGLAGYNEQFFGPGTRLTVL.

The chain links TRBV10-3 to TRBJ1-2; D is possibly TRBD1 (5 bases). Germline V gives CDR1 ENHRY, CDR2 SYGVKD. Trimming shortened V by 5 bases and J by 10 bases, and 11 bases separated the two germline ends. The CDR3 consists of 11 residues. The CDR3 sequence: CAISTGQVYTF. In nucleotides, the CDR3 is TGTGCCATCAGTACAGGACAAGTCTACACCTTC.

The chain joins TRBV20-1 to TRBJ2-3, with 12 bases aligning to TRBD2. CDR1 is DFQATT, CDR2 SNEGSKA, per germline (reference sequence). V gave up 5 bases and J gave up 0 bases; unmatched junction bases: 6. There are 16 residues in the CDR3. In nucleotides, the CDR3 is TGCAGTGCTTCTCTCGGGACTAGCGGGAGCACAGATACGCAGTATTTT. It yields the protein CSASLGTSGSTDTQYF.

V and J are TRBV20-1 and TRBJ2-2, with 8 bases identical to TRBD2. V trimming: 1 base; J trimming: 4 bases; junction bases outside the gene matches: 8. Per the germline V gene, CDR1 is DFQATT and CDR2 is SNEGSKA (reference sequence). The CDR3 has 16 amino acids. In nucleotides, the CDR3 is TGCAGTGCTAGAGGCTCGGGGGGGCCGGGCACCGGGGAGCTGTTTTTT. The encoded protein is CSARGSGGPGTGELFF.

The CDR3 coding sequence is TGTGCCAGCAGTGACACTAGCGGGAGTCCCTACGAGCAGTACTTC. Amino acid sequence: CASSDTSGSPYEQYF. This chain links TRBV6-4 with TRBJ2-7, with 11 bases matching TRBD2. CDR1 is MRHNA and CDR2 is SNTAGT in the germline V gene. This CDR3 region has 15 residues. V was pared by 2 bases and J by 2 bases, with 2 bases of the junction left unmatched.

The V and J genes are TRBV4-1 and TRBJ2-3, with D perhaps matching TRBD1 (6 bases). The end of the DNA aligns better with TRBJ1-5, so the J call may be wrong. Germline CDR1 MGHRA, CDR2 YSYEKL. The CDR3 has 14 amino acids. DNA for the CDR3: TGCGCCAGCGGTCGGGGGGGCGGCACAGGTACGCAGCATTTT. Translating gives CASGRGGGTGTQHF.

As regards this clonotype: The conserved closing phenylalanine or tryptophan is absent in this CDR3, likely reflecting a read error. The limits of the CDR3 on the DNA are not certain, so only TCRdb's listed CDR3 is given. The CDR3 reads CASSLDPRGRGEHRGAVV. The V call is TRBV5-1, the J call TRBJ2-2; TRBD1 reflects the table's D call only, with no check against the DNA. The CDR3 spans 18 amino acids, including both terminal residues. The V gene's germline CDR1 is SGHRS and CDR2 YFSETQ.

This clonotype was picked up many times. The chain recombines TRBV6-1 with TRBJ2-7; 8 nucleotides line up with TRBD1. V gave up 2 bases and J gave up 2 bases; unmatched junction bases: 8. CDR3 length equals 16 residues. The V gene's germline CDR1 is MNHNS and CDR2 SASEGT. CDR3 sequence (DNA): TGTGCCAGCAGTGAAATCCAGGGGGCCAACACCTACGAGCAGTACTTC. It translates to CASSEIQGANTYEQYF.

The rearrangement uses TRBV7-7 and TRBJ2-5; TRBD1 matches 11 bases. CDR3 length: 15 amino acids. The junction had 6 bases not matched to a gene; V was cut back by 5 bases and J by 4 bases. The germline V gene has CDR1 SSHAT and CDR2 FNYEAQ (reference sequence). CDR3 nucleotides: TGTGCCAGCAGCCAAGGACAGGGGGCGGCAGAGACCCAGTACTTC. This codes for CASSQGQGAAETQYF.